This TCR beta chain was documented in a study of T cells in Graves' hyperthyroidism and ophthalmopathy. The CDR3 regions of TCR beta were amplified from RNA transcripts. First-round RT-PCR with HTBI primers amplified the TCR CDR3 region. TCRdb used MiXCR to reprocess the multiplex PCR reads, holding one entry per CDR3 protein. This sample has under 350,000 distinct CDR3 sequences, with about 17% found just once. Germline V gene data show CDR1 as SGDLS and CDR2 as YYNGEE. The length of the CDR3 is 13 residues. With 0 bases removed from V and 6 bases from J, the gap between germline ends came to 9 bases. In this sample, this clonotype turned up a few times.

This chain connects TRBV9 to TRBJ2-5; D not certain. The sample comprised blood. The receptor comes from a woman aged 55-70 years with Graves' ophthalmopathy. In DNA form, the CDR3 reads TGTGCCAGCAGCGTAGATGCCAGAAAGACCCAGTACTTC. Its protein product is CASSVDARKTQYF.